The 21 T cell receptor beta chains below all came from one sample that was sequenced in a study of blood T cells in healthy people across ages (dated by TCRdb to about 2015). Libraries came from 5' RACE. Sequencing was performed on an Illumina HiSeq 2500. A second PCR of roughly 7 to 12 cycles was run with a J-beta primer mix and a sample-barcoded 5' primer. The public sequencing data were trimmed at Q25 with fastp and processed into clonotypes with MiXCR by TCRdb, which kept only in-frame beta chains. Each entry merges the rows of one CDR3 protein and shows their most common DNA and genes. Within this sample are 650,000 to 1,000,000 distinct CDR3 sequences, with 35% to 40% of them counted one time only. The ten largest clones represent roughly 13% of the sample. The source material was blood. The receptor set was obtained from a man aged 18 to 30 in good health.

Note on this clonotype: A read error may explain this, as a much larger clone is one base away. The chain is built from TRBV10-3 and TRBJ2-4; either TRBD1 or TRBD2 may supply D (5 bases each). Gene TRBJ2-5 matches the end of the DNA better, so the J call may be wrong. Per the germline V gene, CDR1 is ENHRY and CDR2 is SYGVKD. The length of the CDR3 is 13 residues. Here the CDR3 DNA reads TGTGCCATCAATGGGGGTTATCAAGGGACCCAGTACTTC. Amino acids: CAINGGYQGTQYF.

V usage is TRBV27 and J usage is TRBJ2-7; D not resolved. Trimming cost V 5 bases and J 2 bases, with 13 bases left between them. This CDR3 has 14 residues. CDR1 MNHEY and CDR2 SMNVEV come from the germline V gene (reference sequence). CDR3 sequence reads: CASSPGKYPYEQYF. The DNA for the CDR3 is TGTGCCAGCAGTCCGGGCAAGTATCCCTACGAGCAGTACTTC.

CDR3 amino acids: CASSQDSPVTGELFF. CDR3 in DNA: TGCGCCAGCAGCCAAGATAGCCCGGTCACCGGGGAGCTGTTTTTT. The chain employs TRBV4-3 and TRBJ2-2; D gene uncertain. Trimming shortened V by 0 bases and J by 4 bases, and 9 bases separated the two germline ends. The CDR3 totals 15 residues. Looked up from germline, CDR1 is LGHNA and CDR2 is YSLEER.

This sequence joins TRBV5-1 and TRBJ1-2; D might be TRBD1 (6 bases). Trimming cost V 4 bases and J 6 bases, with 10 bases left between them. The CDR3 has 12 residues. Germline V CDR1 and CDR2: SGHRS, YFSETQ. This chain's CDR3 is CASSRGRNGYTF. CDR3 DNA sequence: TGCGCCAGCAGCAGGGGGAGGAATGGCTACACCTTC.

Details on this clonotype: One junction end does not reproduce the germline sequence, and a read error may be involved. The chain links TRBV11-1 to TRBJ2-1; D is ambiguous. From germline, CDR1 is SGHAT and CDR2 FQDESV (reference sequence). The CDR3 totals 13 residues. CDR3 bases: TGTGCCAGCAGCGTTCTCCAATACAATGAGCAGTTTTTC. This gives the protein CASSVLQYNEQFF. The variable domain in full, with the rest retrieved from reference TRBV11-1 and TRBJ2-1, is EAEVAQSPRYKITEKSQAVAFWCDPISGHATLYWYRQILGQGPELLVQFQDESVVDDSQLPKDRFSAERLKGVDSTLKIQPAELGDSAMYLCASSVLQYNEQFFGPGTRLTVL.

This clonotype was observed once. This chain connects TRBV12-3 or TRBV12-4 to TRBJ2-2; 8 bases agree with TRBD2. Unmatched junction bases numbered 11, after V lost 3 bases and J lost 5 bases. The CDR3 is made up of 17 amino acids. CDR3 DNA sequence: TGTGCCAGCAGTTTTGGGGTCTCGCGGGGGGTTACCGGGGAGCTGTTTTTT. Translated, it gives CASSFGVSRGVTGELFF.

The CDR3 protein is CASSLLSGGYYNEQFF. CDR3 nucleotides: TGCGCCAGCAGCTTGCTCTCGGGGGGGTACTACAATGAGCAGTTCTTC. The chain has TRBV5-1 and TRBJ2-1; 8 bases agree with TRBD2. Unmatched junction bases numbered 6, after V lost 1 base and J lost 3 bases. The germline gives CDR1 SGHRS, CDR2 YFSETQ. This CDR3 region has 16 residues.

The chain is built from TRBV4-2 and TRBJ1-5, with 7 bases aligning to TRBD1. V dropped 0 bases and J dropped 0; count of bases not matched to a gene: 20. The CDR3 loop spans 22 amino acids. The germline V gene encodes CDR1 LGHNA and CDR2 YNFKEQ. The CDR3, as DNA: TGTGCCAGCAGCCAAGATTTGGCCCTGGGGGCAGGGGGGAAATATAGCAATCAGCCCCAGCATTTT. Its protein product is CASSQDLALGAGGKYSNQPQHF.

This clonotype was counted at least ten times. This CDR3 reads CASSAGLTANYGYTF. The CDR3 coding sequence is TGTGCCAGCAGCGCTGGACTGACGGCTAACTATGGCTACACCTTC. The rearrangement joins TRBV7-9 to TRBJ1-2, with no clear D. Trimming left V 5 bases short and J 0 bases short, with 13 bases between. CDR1 SEHNR and CDR2 FQNEAQ come from the germline V gene (reference sequence). The CDR3 totals 15 residues. The complete variable domain, with remaining parts taken from reference TRBV7-9 and TRBJ1-2, reads DTGVSQNPRHKITKRGQNVTFRCDPISEHNRLYWYRQTLGQGPEFLTYFQNEAQLEKSRLLSDRFSAERPKGSFSTLEIQRTEQGDSAMYLCASSAGLTANYGYTFGSGTRLTVV.

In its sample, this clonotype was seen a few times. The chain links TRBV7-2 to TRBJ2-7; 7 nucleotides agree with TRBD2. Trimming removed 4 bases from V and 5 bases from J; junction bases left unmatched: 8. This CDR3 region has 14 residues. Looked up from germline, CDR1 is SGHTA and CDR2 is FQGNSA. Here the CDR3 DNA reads TGTGCCAGCAGCTCAATAGGGGCGGGAGACGAGCAGTACTTC. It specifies CASSSIGAGDEQYF.

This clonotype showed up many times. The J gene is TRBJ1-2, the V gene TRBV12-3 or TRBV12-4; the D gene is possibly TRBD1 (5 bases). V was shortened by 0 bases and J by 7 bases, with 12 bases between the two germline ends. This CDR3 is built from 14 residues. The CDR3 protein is CASSLARDLGGYTF. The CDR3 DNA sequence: TGTGCCAGCAGTTTAGCGAGGGACTTAGGTGGCTACACCTTC.

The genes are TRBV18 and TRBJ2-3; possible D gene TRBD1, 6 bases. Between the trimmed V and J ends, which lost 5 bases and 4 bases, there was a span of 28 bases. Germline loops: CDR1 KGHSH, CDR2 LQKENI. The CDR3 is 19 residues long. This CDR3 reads CASSSPNIMIRGGPDTQYF. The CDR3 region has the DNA TGTGCCAGCTCATCCCCAAATATCATGATCAGGGGCGGGCCAGATACGCAGTATTTT.

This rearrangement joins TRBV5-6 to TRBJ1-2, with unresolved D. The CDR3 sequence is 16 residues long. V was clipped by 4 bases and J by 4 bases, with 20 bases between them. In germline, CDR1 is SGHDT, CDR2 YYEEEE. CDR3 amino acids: CASSPVGAGYSYGYTF. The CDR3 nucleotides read TGTGCCAGCAGCCCTGTTGGCGCGGGCTATAGCTATGGCTACACCTTC.

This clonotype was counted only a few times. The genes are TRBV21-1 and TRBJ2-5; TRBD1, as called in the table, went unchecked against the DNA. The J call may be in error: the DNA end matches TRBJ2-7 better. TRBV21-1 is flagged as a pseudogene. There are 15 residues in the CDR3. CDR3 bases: TGTGCCAGCCTGACCCGGGACAGGGTTCCCGACGAGCAGTACTTC. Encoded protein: CASLTRDRVPDEQYF.

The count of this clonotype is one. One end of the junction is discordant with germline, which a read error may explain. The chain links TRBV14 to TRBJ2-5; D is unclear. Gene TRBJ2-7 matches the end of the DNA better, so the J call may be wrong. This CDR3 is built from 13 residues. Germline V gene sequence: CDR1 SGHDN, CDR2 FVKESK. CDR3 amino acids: CASIQDTLYEQYF. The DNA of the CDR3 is TGTGCCAGCATCCAAGATACTCTATACGAGCAGTACTTC.

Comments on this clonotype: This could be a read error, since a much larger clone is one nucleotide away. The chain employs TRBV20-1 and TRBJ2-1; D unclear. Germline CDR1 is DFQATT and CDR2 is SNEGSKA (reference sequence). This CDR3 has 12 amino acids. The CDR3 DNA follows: TGCAGTGCTAGAGGCCGGTACACTGAGCAGTTCTTC. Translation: CSARGRYTEQFF.

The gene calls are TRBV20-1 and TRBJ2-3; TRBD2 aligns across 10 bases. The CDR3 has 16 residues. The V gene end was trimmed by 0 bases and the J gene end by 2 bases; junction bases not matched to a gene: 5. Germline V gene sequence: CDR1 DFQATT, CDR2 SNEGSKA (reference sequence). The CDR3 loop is CSARDRLAGSTDTQYF. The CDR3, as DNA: TGCAGTGCTAGAGACCGACTAGCGGGTTCCACAGATACGCAGTATTTT.

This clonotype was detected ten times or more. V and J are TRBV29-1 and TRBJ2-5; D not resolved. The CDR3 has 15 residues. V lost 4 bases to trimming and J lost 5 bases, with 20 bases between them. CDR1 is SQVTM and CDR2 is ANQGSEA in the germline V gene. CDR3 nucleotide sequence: TGCAGCGTTGCCTCCGATGTTAGGACGGCGGAGACCCAGTACTTC. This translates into CSVASDVRTAETQYF.

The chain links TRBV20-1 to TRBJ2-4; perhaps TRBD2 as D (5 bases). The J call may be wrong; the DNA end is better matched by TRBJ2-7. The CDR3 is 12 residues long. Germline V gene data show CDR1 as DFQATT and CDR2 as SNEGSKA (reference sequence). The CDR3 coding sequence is TGCAGTGCGAGGGAGCAGAGCTACGAGCAGTACTTC. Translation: CSAREQSYEQYF.

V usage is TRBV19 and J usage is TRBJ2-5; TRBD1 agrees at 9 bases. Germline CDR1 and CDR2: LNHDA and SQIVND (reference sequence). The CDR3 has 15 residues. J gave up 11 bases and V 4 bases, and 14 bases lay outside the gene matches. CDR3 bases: TGTGCCAGTAGTACCCTAGACAGGGGGTGTAATGAGCAGTACTTC. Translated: CASSTLDRGCNEQYF.

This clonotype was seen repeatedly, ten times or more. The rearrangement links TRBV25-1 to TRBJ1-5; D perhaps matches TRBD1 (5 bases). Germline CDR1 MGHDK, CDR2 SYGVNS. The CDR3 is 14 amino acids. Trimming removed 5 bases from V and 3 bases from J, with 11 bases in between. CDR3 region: CASSQTGFNQPQHF. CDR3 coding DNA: TGTGCCAGCAGTCAAACAGGATTCAATCAGCCCCAGCATTTT. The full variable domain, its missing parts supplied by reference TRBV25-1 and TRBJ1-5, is EADIYQTPRYLVIGTGKKITLECSQTMGHDKMYWYQQDPGMELHLIHYSYGVNSTEKGDLSSESTVSRIRTEHFPLTLESARPSHTSQYLCASSQTGFNQPQHFGDGTRLSIL.